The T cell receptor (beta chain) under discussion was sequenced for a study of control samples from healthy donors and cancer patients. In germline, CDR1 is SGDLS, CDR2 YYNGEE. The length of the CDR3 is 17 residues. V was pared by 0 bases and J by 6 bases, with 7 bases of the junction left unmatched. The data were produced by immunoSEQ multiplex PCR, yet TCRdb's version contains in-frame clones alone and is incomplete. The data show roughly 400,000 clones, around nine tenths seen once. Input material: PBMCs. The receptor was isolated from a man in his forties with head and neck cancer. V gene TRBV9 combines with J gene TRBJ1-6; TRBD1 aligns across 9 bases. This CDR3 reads CASSVGGQGLSNSPLHF. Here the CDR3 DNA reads TGTGCCAGCAGCGTAGGAGGACAGGGGCTAAGTAATTCACCCCTCCACTTT.